A selection of T cell receptor beta chains follows, all from one sample in a study of shared T cell receptors in the human thymus. Data came from immunoSEQ multiplex PCR; TCRdb stores just in-frame clones and leaves some out. Here the sample spans hundreds of thousands of clones, around 89% being singletons. The same specimen was also included in a second study, on human thymus T cells.

Sequencing was carried out using thymocytes. The receptors stem from a boy under two years old with a congenital heart defect. Each CDR3 is given with its conserved first and last residue. The D gene is left open where the match is weak. The size entry is marked missing in some rows and otherwise reads once, few, many or a size class.

v_gene	d_gene	abundance	j_gene	CDR3aa	CDR3nt
TRBV4-1	TRBD2	.	TRBJ2-3	CASSQDGTSGSRSRSTDTQYF	TGCGCCAGCAGCCAAGACGGGACTAGCGGGAGTAGATCCCGGAGCACAGATACGCAGTATTTT
TRBV6-5	TRBD2	.	TRBJ2-7	CASQIAGGHEQYF	TGTGCCAGCCAGATAGCGGGAGGCCACGAGCAGTACTTC
TRBV25-1	TRBD1	.	TRBJ2-1	CASSAQRQGAREQFF	TGTGCCAGCAGTGCTCAACGACAGGGGGCCAGAGAGCAGTTCTTC
TRBV15	.	.	TRBJ1-5	CATSYGVLGNQPQHF	TGTGCCACCAGCTACGGGGTGCTCGGCAATCAGCCCCAGCATTTT
TRBV7-6	.	.	TRBJ2-3	CASSCTEGGPPDTQYF	TGTGCCAGCAGCTGCACGGAGGGTGGGCCACCAGATACGCAGTATTTT
TRBV7-9	.	.	TRBJ1-1	CASSFGGAGTNTEAFF	TGTGCCAGCAGCTTTGGAGGGGCAGGGACGAACACTGAAGCTTTCTTT
TRBV5-1	.	.	TRBJ2-3	CASSLGTPTDTQYF	TGCGCCAGCAGCTTGGGGACTCCAACAGATACGCAGTATTTT
TRBV4-3	TRBD2	.	TRBJ2-1	CDSSRASGRSYNEQFF	TGCGACAGCAGCCGGGCTAGCGGGAGATCCTACAATGAGCAGTTCTTC
TRBV4-1	.	.	TRBJ1-5	CASSHLIPQGSRDNQPQHF	TGCGCCAGCAGCCACCTCATCCCCCAGGGCTCCAGGGACAATCAGCCCCAGCATTTT
TRBV25-1	.	.	TRBJ2-7	CASTPRQRNYEQCF	TGTGCCAGCACCCCCCGACAGCGAAACTACGAGCAGTGCTTC
TRBV5-6	TRBD1	.	TRBJ1-1	CASSGGTVEAFF	TGTGCCAGCAGCGGAGGGACAGTCGAAGCTTTCTTT
TRBV15	TRBD2	.	TRBJ2-7	CATSPGREGQYF	TGTGCCACCAGCCCTGGGCGGGAGGGGCAGTACTTC
TRBV27	TRBD2	.	TRBJ2-7	CASSLGPLAGGLPSEYEQYF	TGTGCCAGCAGTCTAGGTCCTCTAGCGGGAGGGCTCCCATCAGAATACGAGCAGTACTTC
TRBV6-5	.	once	TRBJ1-2	CASSGTRGRRGYTF	TGTGCCAGCAGCGGGACCAGGGGACGCCGTGGCTACACCTTC
TRBV6-5	.	.	TRBJ2-7	CASSDAHDEQYF	TGTGCCAGCAGTGATGCACACGACGAGCAGTACTTC
TRBV7-6	.	.	TRBJ1-1	CASSLEGPGLSNTEAFF	TGTGCCAGCAGCTTAGAGGGACCGGGACTATCGAACACTGAAGCTTTCTTT
TRBV5-1	.	.	TRBJ1-2	CASSFGYGYTF	TGCGCCAGCAGCTTCGGCTATGGCTACACCTTC
TRBV14	TRBD1	.	TRBJ2-3	CASSQGGQGVTDTQYF	TGTGCCAGCAGCCAAGGAGGACAGGGGGTCACAGATACGCAGTATTTT
TRBV11-3	TRBD2	few	TRBJ2-1	CASSFGTSGSNEQFF	TGTGCCAGCAGCTTCGGGACTAGCGGGAGCAATGAGCAGTTCTTC
TRBV7-3	TRBD2	.	TRBJ2-1	CASSLRVRGLAGGPSDEQFF	TGTGCCAGCAGCTTACGTGTTCGAGGACTAGCGGGAGGGCCGTCAGATGAGCAGTTCTTC
TRBV5-8	.	.	TRBJ2-7	CASSLAGGRTLSYEQYF	TGTGCCAGCAGCTTGGCAGGAGGGAGGACCCTATCCTACGAGCAGTACTTC
TRBV11-1	TRBD1	.	TRBJ2-1	CASSPGGSSLDNEQFF	TGTGCCAGCAGCCCAGGGGGATCCTCTCTGGACAATGAGCAGTTCTTC
TRBV11-3	.	.	TRBJ1-1	CASSLPINDNTEAFF	TGTGCCAGCAGCTTGCCTATTAACGATAACACTGAAGCTTTCTTT
TRBV11-2	TRBD2	.	TRBJ2-7	CASSPRGLAGTYEQYF	TGTGCCAGCAGCCCCCGGGGGCTAGCGGGAACCTACGAGCAGTACTTC
TRBV4-3	.	.	TRBJ2-2	CASSQDWSGRTPGTGELFF	TGCGCCAGCAGCCAAGACTGGAGCGGACGAACACCGGGGACCGGGGAGCTGTTTTTT
TRBV23-1	.	once	TRBJ1-3	CASSHIGEGNTIYF	TGCGCCAGCAGTCATATAGGGGAAGGAAACACCATATATTTT
TRBV28	.	.	TRBJ1-5	CASSRRGGGNQPQHF	TGTGCCAGCAGCCGGAGGGGAGGGGGCAATCAGCCCCAGCATTTT
TRBV9	TRBD2	.	TRBJ2-1	CASSVNRGLAGEHLNEQFF	TGTGCCAGCAGCGTAAACAGGGGACTAGCGGGAGAACATCTGAATGAGCAGTTCTTC
TRBV19	TRBD1	.	TRBJ1-1	CASSIQPPTTGKRRAFF	TGTGCCAGTAGTATTCAGCCCCCCACGACAGGGAAAAGGCGAGCTTTCTTT
TRBV14	TRBD1	.	TRBJ1-2	CASSQEGQGIYGYTF	TGTGCCAGCAGCCAAGAGGGACAGGGGATCTATGGCTACACCTTC
TRBV25-1	.	.	TRBJ2-1	CASSGWPATGEQFF	TGTGCCAGCAGTGGTTGGCCGGCGACTGGTGAGCAGTTCTTC
TRBV14	.	.	TRBJ2-3	CASSQAESGGSTDTQYF	TGTGCCAGCAGCCAAGCCGAGTCGGGCGGGAGCACAGATACGCAGTATTTT
TRBV4-1	TRBD2	.	TRBJ2-1	CASSQVSSGSYNEQFF	TGCGCCAGCAGCCAAGTCTCTAGCGGCTCCTACAATGAGCAGTTCTTC
TRBV9	.	.	TRBJ2-6	CASSALTGYSGANVLTF	TGTGCCAGCAGCGCGCTGACAGGCTACTCTGGGGCCAACGTCCTGACTTTC
TRBV29-1	TRBD2	once	TRBJ2-1	CSVIILAGAPNNEQFF	TGCAGCGTTATTATTTTAGCGGGAGCCCCCAACAATGAGCAGTTCTTC
TRBV28	.	.	TRBJ2-7	CASSFFAYEQYF	TGTGCCAGCAGTTTTTTCGCCTACGAGCAGTACTTC
TRBV7-9	.	.	TRBJ1-4	CASSSPQALNEKLFF	TGTGCCAGCAGCTCTCCCCAGGCCTTAAATGAAAAACTGTTTTTT
TRBV4-3	TRBD2	.	TRBJ2-7	CASSQDSGRVSYEQYF	TGCGCCAGCAGCCAAGACTCCGGGAGGGTAAGCTACGAGCAGTACTTC
TRBV4-3	TRBD1	.	TRBJ1-4	CASRLFARGHEKLFF	TGCGCCAGCAGGCTATTTGCCAGGGGGCATGAAAAACTGTTTTTT